This T cell receptor (beta chain) was captured in a study of blood T cell repertoires in COVID-19. Study-level background: Acute and convalescent COVID-19 specimens originated in the United States, Italy and Spain.

V was pared by 3 bases and J by 5 bases, with 8 bases between. There are 12 residues in the CDR3. Germline V CDR1 and CDR2: SGHDT, YYEEEE. Donors were grouped by their self-reported clinical history. Study processing details: Cell counts per sample came from amplifying reference gene primers. Data came from immunoSEQ multiplex PCR; TCRdb stores just in-frame clones and leaves some out. V, J and clone size reflect that table, while D and trimming were determined from the DNA. This table holds 250,000 or so clones, 85% to 90% found once. The chain carries TRBV5-6 and TRBJ1-2; D remains ambiguous. This TCR came from a man aged 35-49 years who had recovered from COVID-19. The specimen was PBMCs or T cells enriched from blood (not recorded which). Written as DNA, the CDR3 is TGTGCCAGCAGCTCAGGCCTGTATGGCTACACCTTC. Its translation: CASSSGLYGYTF.